These 20 T cell receptor beta chains originate from one sample sequenced in a study of spatial heterogeneity in lung cancer. Time point denoted: sample taken at primary tumor resection. Unsorted whole RNA samples from tumor, nontumor lung or frozen PBMC were sequenced. TCRdb analysed the 5' RACE reads with MiXCR anew, one entry per CDR3 protein. The sample holds around 60,000 distinct CDR3 sequences, more than 7% seen once. The source was PBMCs, collected at surgery. The receptors derive from a female donor with early-stage non-small cell lung cancer.

The CDR3 DNA is TGTGCCAGCACCAAGGGGGCTGGTACTGAAGCTTTCTTT. Translation gives CASTKGAGTEAFF. This chain joins TRBV12-3 or TRBV12-4 and TRBJ1-1, with 7 nucleotides matching TRBD1. This CDR3 region has 13 residues. V lost 7 bases and J lost 5; bases outside the gene matches: 7.

In this sample, this clonotype turned up a few times. The chain uses TRBV19 and TRBJ1-6; a possible D gene is TRBD1 (6 bases). The germline V gene encodes CDR1 LNHDA and CDR2 SQIVND (reference sequence). The V gene lost 6 bases and the J gene lost 7 bases, with 22 bases spanning the gap. This CDR3 region has 17 residues. The CDR3 DNA reads as TGTGCCAGTAGCTCCGGACAGACAAAAGGGTGGAATTCACCCCTCCACTTT. It codes for CASSSGQTKGWNSPLHF.

V is TRBV29-1 and J is TRBJ2-1, with D uncertain. The CDR3 sequence is 12 residues long. Germline V gives CDR1 SQVTM, CDR2 ANQGSEA. V was clipped by 8 bases and J by 5 bases, with 13 bases between them. The CDR3 protein is CSLGNGNNEQFF. For the CDR3, the DNA is TGCAGCCTGGGGAACGGTAACAATGAGCAGTTCTTC.

This clonotype came up many times. The CDR3 reads CASSRTGAGSYNEQFF. The CDR3 bases are TGTGCCAGCAGCCGAACGGGGGCGGGTTCCTACAATGAGCAGTTCTTC. The genes are TRBV14 and TRBJ2-1; D is tentatively TRBD1 or TRBD2 (6 bases each). The ends were cut back, 4 bases at V and 1 base at J, with 14 bases in the middle. Germline values: CDR1 SGHDN, CDR2 FVKESK. The CDR3 runs 16 residues. The full variable domain, in which reference TRBV14 and TRBJ2-1 provide the parts outside the CDR3, is EAGVTQFPSHSVIEKGQTVTLRCDPISGHDNLYWYRRVMGKEIKFLLHFVKESKQDESGMPNNRFLAERTGGTYSTLKVQPAELEDSGVYFCASSRTGAGSYNEQFFGPGTRLTVL.

The J gene is TRBJ1-1, the V gene TRBV20-1; 10 bases are shared with TRBD1. The trim removed 1 base at V and 6 bases at J, leaving 2 bases unmatched. The CDR3 runs to 13 residues. Germline CDR1 is DFQATT and CDR2 is SNEGSKA (reference sequence). CDR3 amino acids: CSARGTGGAEAFF. The DNA of the CDR3 is TGCAGTGCTAGAGGGACAGGGGGGGCTGAAGCTTTCTTT.

This chain uses TRBV10-3 with TRBJ1-5; D is perhaps TRBD1 (6 bases). CDR3 length: 15 amino acids. CDR1 and CDR2 (germline): ENHRY, SYGVKD. Trimming removed 10 bases at V and 4 bases at J, with 20 bases between. For the CDR3, the DNA is TGTGCCACGATGGCCCCTGAAGGGGGGAATCAGCCCCAGCATTTT. This sequence encodes CATMAPEGGNQPQHF.

This clonotype has a handful of counts. The chain joins TRBV6-1 to TRBJ2-6; 10 bases fit TRBD1. Germline CDR1 is MNHNS and CDR2 is SASEGT. This CDR3 contains 18 residues. Trimming removed 4 bases from V and 2 bases from J; junction bases left unmatched: 8. CDR3 coding DNA: TGTGCCAGCAGTGGGCTCCCGGGACAGGGGACTGGGGCCAACGTCCTGACTTTC. Translating gives CASSGLPGQGTGANVLTF.

V and J are TRBV7-9 and TRBJ2-2; D gene uncertain. The CDR3 length is 16 residues. V lost 7 bases and J 6 bases, leaving 21 bases between the germline ends. The germline V gene has CDR1 SEHNR and CDR2 FQNEAQ (reference sequence). The CDR3 region is CASTAIGRFRAGELFF. The DNA for the CDR3 is TGTGCCAGCACCGCTATCGGACGGTTTAGGGCCGGGGAGCTGTTTTTT.

The V call is TRBV5-1, the J call TRBJ2-5; 7 bases fit TRBD1. V trimming: 4 bases; J trimming: 2 bases; junction bases outside the gene matches: 2. The CDR3 contains 13 residues. CDR1 is SGHRS, CDR2 YFSETQ, per germline. CDR3 coding DNA: TGCGCCAGCAGCGAGGGACAGCAAGAGACCCAGTACTTC. This gives the protein CASSEGQQETQYF.

This clonotype was observed at least ten times. The rearrangement uses TRBV7-8 and TRBJ1-1; unclear D gene. With 7 bases removed from V and 1 base from J, the gap between germline ends came to 7 bases. There are 12 residues in the CDR3. The germline gives CDR1 SGHVS, CDR2 FQNEAQ. The CDR3 here is CASTSANTEAFF. In nucleotides, the CDR3 is TGTGCCAGCACTTCCGCGAACACTGAAGCTTTCTTT.

This clonotype has at least ten counts. In nucleotides, the CDR3 is TGTGCCAGCAGTTTCGCCATTAGGAACATTCAGTACTTC. Protein product: CASSFAIRNIQYF. The chain combines TRBV28 with TRBJ2-4, with no clear D. Germline values: CDR1 MDHEN, CDR2 SYDVKM. This CDR3 region has 13 residues. Trimming cost V 3 bases and J 7 bases, with 10 bases left between them.

This clonotype was counted only a few times. The rearrangement joins TRBV9 to TRBJ1-1; D may be TRBD1 (5 bases). The CDR3 totals 14 residues. Germline lookup yields CDR1 SGDLS and CDR2 YYNGEE. V gave up 3 bases and J gave up 1 base, with 10 bases separating them. The CDR3 region is CASSAEQANTEAFF. CDR3 nucleotides: TGTGCCAGCAGCGCGGAACAGGCGAACACTGAAGCTTTCTTT. The full variable domain, rest sourced from reference TRBV9 and TRBJ1-1, is DSGVTQTPKHLITATGQRVTLRCSPRSGDLSVYWYQQSLDQGLQFLIQYYNGEERAKGNILERFSAQQFPDLHSELNLSSLELGDSALYFCASSAEQANTEAFFGQGTRLTVV.

The V gene is TRBV20-1, the J gene TRBJ1-1, with unresolved D. The CDR3 has 11 amino acids. The V gene's germline CDR1 is DFQATT and CDR2 SNEGSKA (reference sequence). V lost 0 bases and J lost 7, with 6 bases in between. The CDR3 loop reads CSARERLEAFF. The CDR3, as DNA: TGCAGTGCTAGAGAAAGGCTTGAAGCTTTCTTT.

This clonotype has only a few counts. The rearrangement uses TRBV7-3 and TRBJ2-3; 12 bases are shared with TRBD2. Unmatched junction bases numbered 11, after V lost 0 bases and J lost 7 bases. Germline V gene lookup returns CDR1 SGHTA and CDR2 FQGTGA. This CDR3 region has 18 residues. CDR3 nucleotides: TGTGCCAGCAGCTTAACGGGGGCGACTAGCGGGAGATCCAATACGCAGTATTTT. As protein: CASSLTGATSGRSNTQYF.

V usage is TRBV20-1 and J usage is TRBJ2-7, with D perhaps matching TRBD1 or TRBD2 (6 bases each). Trimming shortened V by 3 bases and J by 5 bases, and 14 bases separated the two germline ends. CDR3 size: 13 residues. The germline gives CDR1 DFQATT, CDR2 SNEGSKA (reference sequence). CDR3 in DNA: TGCAGTGCTAGCTCGGGGGCAGGTGACGAGCAGTACTTC. Translation: CSASSGAGDEQYF.

This chain links TRBV6-5 with TRBJ2-1, with TRBD2 matching over 10 bases. Germline V gene data show CDR1 as MNHEY and CDR2 as SVGAGI. The ends lost 6 bases at V and 12 bases at J; junction bases unmatched: 11. The length of the CDR3 is 14 residues. The CDR3 DNA sequence: TGTGCCAGCAGCCTACTAGCGGGGCCTGCTGGGCAGTTCTTC. This gives the protein CASSLLAGPAGQFF.

This clonotype was seen ten or more times. J is TRBJ1-1 and V is TRBV5-1; no clear D gene. The CDR3 has 14 amino acids. Trimming stripped 0 bases from V and 6 bases from J, with 12 bases between. Germline assignment: CDR1 SGHRS and CDR2 YFSETQ. The CDR3 DNA is TGCGCCAGCAGCTTGGAGGGTCCGGGCGCTGAAGCTTTCTTT. Residues: CASSLEGPGAEAFF.

The rearrangement links TRBV4-1 to TRBJ2-7, with no clear D. V was clipped by 0 bases and J by 8 bases, with 11 bases between them. CDR1 and CDR2 (germline): MGHRA, YSYEKL. The CDR3 is made up of 13 amino acids. The DNA of the CDR3 is TGCGCCAGCAGCCAAGAGGCAATGTGGCAGCAGTACTTC. As protein: CASSQEAMWQQYF.

The chain couples TRBV7-3 to TRBJ2-2, with 8 bases identical to TRBD2. The CDR3 is 18 amino acids. The ends lost 4 bases at V and 0 bases at J; junction bases unmatched: 10. CDR1 is SGHTA, CDR2 FQGTGA, per germline. CDR3: CASSSRSGTPPNTGELFF. The CDR3 coding sequence is TGTGCCAGCAGCTCCCGTAGCGGGACCCCCCCGAACACCGGGGAGCTGTTTTTT.

The V gene is TRBV5-1, the J gene TRBJ2-4; unclear D gene. CDR3 length: 15 residues. The germline V gene encodes CDR1 SGHRS and CDR2 YFSETQ. With 2 bases removed from V and 3 bases from J, the gap between germline ends came to 12 bases. The CDR3 loop reads CASSLLSIDKNIQYF. Written as DNA, the CDR3 is TGCGCCAGCAGCTTACTAAGTATCGACAAAAACATTCAGTACTTC.